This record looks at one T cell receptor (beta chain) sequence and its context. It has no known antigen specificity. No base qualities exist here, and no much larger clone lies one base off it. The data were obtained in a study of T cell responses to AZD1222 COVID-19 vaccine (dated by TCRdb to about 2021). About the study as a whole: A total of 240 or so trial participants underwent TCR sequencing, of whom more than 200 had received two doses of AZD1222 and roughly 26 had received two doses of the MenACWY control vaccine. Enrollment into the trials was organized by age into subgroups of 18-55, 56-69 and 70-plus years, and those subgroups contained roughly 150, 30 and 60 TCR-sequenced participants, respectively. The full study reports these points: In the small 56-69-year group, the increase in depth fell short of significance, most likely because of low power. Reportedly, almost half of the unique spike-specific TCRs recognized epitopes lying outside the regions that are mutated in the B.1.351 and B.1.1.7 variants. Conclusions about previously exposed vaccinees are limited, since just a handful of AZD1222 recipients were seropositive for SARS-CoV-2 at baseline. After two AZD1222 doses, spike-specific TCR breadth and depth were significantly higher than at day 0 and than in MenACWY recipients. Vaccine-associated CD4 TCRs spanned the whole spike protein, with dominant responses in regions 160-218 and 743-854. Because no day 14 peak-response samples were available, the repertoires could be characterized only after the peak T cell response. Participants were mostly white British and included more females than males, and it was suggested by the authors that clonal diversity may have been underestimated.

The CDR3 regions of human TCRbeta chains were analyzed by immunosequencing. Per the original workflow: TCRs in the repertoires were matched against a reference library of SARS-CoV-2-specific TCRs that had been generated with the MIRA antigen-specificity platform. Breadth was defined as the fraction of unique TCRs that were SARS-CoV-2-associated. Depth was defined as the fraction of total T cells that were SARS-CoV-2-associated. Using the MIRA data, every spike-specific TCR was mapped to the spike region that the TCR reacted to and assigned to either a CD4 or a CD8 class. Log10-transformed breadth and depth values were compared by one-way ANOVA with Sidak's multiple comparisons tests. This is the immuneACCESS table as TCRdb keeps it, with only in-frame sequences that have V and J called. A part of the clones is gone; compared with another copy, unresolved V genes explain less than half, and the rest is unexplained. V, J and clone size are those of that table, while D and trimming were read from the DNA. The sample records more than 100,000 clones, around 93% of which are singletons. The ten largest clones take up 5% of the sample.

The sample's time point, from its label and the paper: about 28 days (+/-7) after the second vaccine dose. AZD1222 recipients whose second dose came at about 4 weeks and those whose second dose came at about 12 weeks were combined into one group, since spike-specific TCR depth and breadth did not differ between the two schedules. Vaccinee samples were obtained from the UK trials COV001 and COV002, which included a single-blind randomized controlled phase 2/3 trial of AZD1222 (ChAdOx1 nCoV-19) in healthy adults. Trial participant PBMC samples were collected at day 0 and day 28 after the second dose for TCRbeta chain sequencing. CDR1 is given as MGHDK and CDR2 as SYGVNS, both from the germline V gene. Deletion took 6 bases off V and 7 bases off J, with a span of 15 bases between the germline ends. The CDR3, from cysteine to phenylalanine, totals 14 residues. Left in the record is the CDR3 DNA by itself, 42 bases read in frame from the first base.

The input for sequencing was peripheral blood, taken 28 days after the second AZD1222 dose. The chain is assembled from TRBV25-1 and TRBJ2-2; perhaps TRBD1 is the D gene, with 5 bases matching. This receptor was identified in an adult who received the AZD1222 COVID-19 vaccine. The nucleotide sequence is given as TGTGCCAGCAGCGAGACGGGTAGGGGCGGGGAGCTGTTTTTT. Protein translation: CASSETGRGGELFF.